A selection of T cell receptor beta chains follows, all from one sample in a study of blood T cell repertoires in COVID-19. Measured with immunoSEQ multiplex PCR; TCRdb has only the in-frame clones, and not every one. Found here are about 670,000 clones, around 90% of them singletons; the top ten hold 0.2% to 0.3%. Source material: peripheral blood. The source of these receptors is a woman aged 18 to 35 with acute or convalescent COVID-19. Both conserved end residues are part of each CDR3. D genes are given only for firm matches. Expanded clones are given a class, and other clones once, few, many or no size at all.

abundance,d_gene,j_gene,v_gene,CDR3nt,CDR3aa
-,-,TRBJ1-1,TRBV7-8,TGTGCCAGCAGTTTAGGCGGGGGACTGAACACTGAAGCTTTCTTT,CASSLGGGLNTEAFF
once,-,TRBJ1-3,TRBV6-5,TGTGCCAGCACCTCATCGGGGGCTGGAAACACCATATATTTT,CASTSSGAGNTIYF
-,TRBD1,TRBJ1-1,TRBV29-1,TGCAGCGTATGGACAGGGGGAATGTTATCTGAAGCTTTCTTT,CSVWTGGMLSEAFF
-,TRBD1,TRBJ1-1,TRBV27,TGTGCCAGCAGTTTAACAGGGGGTGGGACCACTGAAGCTTTCTTT,CASSLTGGGTTEAFF
-,-,TRBJ1-3,TRBV6-5,TGTGCCAGCAGTCCGCGCTGGTTCTCTGGAAACACCATATATTTT,CASSPRWFSGNTIYF
-,TRBD1,TRBJ2-1,TRBV2,TGTGCCAGCAGGGAAAGGGGACAGGGAGACAATGAGCAGTTCTTC,CASRERGQGDNEQFF
-,-,TRBJ2-7,TRBV7-3,TGTGCCAGCAGCCCCTTCGCCCGGTCCGTTTCCTACGAGCAGTACTTC,CASSPFARSVSYEQYF
-,TRBD2,TRBJ2-3,TRBV15,TGTGCCACCAGCAGAGACGGTTTTAGCGGGGGAGGCACAGATACGCAGTATTTT,CATSRDGFSGGGTDTQYF
-,-,TRBJ2-7,TRBV14,TGTGCCAGCAGTCAACTACAGGTCTTCAACGAGCAGTACTTC,CASSQLQVFNEQYF
-,TRBD1,TRBJ1-2,TRBV5-1,TGCGCCAGCAGCCACCTGACAGGGGAGGGTTATGGCTACACCTTC,CASSHLTGEGYGYTF
-,TRBD1,TRBJ2-2,TRBV18,TGTGCCAGCTCACTCGACAGGGGGCCGGACACCGGGGAGCTGTTTTTT,CASSLDRGPDTGELFF
-,-,TRBJ2-1,TRBV11-2,TGTGCCAGCAGCTTGGAGAGTACAAGCTCCTACAATGAGCAGTTCTTC,CASSLESTSSYNEQFF
-,-,TRBJ2-1,TRBV4-3,TGCGCCAGCAGCCAAGGACAGAAGAATGAGCAGTTCTTC,CASSQGQKNEQFF
-,TRBD1,TRBJ1-1,TRBV29-1,TGCAGCACAGGAACAGGGGGCACTGAAGCTTTCTTT,CSTGTGGTEAFF
-,TRBD1,TRBJ1-1,TRBV27,TGTGCCAGCACCCTATCAGGGGGTAACACTGAAGCTTTCTTT,CASTLSGGNTEAFF
-,TRBD1,TRBJ2-7,TRBV6-6,TGTGCCAGCAGCCCATCCCAGACAGGGGACGAGCAGTACTTC,CASSPSQTGDEQYF
few,-,TRBJ1-5,TRBV3-1/TRBV3-2,TGTGCCAGCAGCCAAGGAGGCGATCAGCCCCAGCATTTT,CASSQGGDQPQHF
-,TRBD1,TRBJ1-1,TRBV28,TGTGCCAGCAACAGGGGTGTGAACACTGAAGCTTTCTTT,CASNRGVNTEAFF
-,-,TRBJ1-1,TRBV7-2,TGTGCCAGCAGCTCTACAGTGAACACTGAAGCTTTCTTT,CASSSTVNTEAFF
-,TRBD2,TRBJ2-3,TRBV7-2,TGTGCCAGCACCGAGGGGTGGCGGGGGGTGGCAGATACGCAGTATTTT,CASTEGWRGVADTQYF
-,-,TRBJ1-3,TRBV6-5,TGTGCCAGCAGTCCCACCGGGAACTCTGGAAACACCATATATTTT,CASSPTGNSGNTIYF
-,-,TRBJ1-5,TRBV6-1,TGTGCCAGCAGTGACGGGGGGGCGGCCAATCAGCCCCAGCATTTT,CASSDGGAANQPQHF
-,-,TRBJ1-1,TRBV5-1,TGCGCCAGCAGGAGCTCCGGGAACACTGAAGCTTTCTTT,CASRSSGNTEAFF
few,TRBD1,TRBJ2-7,TRBV18,TGTGCCAGCTCCGCGGGACAGGGGGCATCCTACGAGCAGTACTTC,CASSAGQGASYEQYF
-,-,TRBJ1-1,TRBV19,TGTGCCAGCCTAGGAGAGACTGAAGCTTTCTTT,CASLGETEAFF
-,TRBD1,TRBJ1-1,TRBV7-6,TGTGCCAGCAGCTTATCGACAGGGGAGGAAGCTTTCTTT,CASSLSTGEEAFF
-,TRBD1,TRBJ1-1,TRBV7-2,TGTGCCAGCAGCTCCTCGACAGGGATGGTTGAAGCTTTCTTT,CASSSSTGMVEAFF
-,TRBD2,TRBJ2-7,TRBV5-1,TGCGCCAGCAGCTTGGATGGACTAGCGGCGGCCTACGAGCAGTACTTC,CASSLDGLAAAYEQYF
-,TRBD1,TRBJ2-5,TRBV7-6,TGTGCCAGCAGCTCCTCAGGGGGAAAAGAGACCCAGTACTTC,CASSSSGGKETQYF
-,-,TRBJ2-5,TRBV7-9,TGTGCCAGCAGCTTGGGAACGGGGGAGACCCAGTACTTC,CASSLGTGETQYF
-,-,TRBJ2-1,TRBV7-3,TGTGCCAGCAGCTCCGCGGAGGTCCATGAGCAGTTCTTC,CASSSAEVHEQFF
once,-,TRBJ1-2,TRBV6-5,TGTGCCAGCAGCTCGACGGCTAGGCGCTACACCTTC,CASSSTARRYTF
-,-,TRBJ2-4,TRBV18,TGTGCCAGCTCACCCCAGCGGGACATTCAGTACTTC,CASSPQRDIQYF
-,-,TRBJ2-7,TRBV27,TGTGCCAGCAGCCCCGACAGGATCAAGCAGTACTTC,CASSPDRIKQYF
-,TRBD1,TRBJ1-4,TRBV3-1/TRBV3-2,TGTGCCAGCAGTTACGGGGACAGGGGTAGTGAAAAACTGTTTTTT,CASSYGDRGSEKLFF
-,TRBD1,TRBJ1-1,TRBV30,TGTGCCTGGAGTGGTCCCAGGGGGCAAGGTGAAGCTTTCTTT,CAWSGPRGQGEAFF
-,TRBD1,TRBJ1-2,TRBV19,TGTGCCAGTAGTAGCAGACAGGGCGCTAACTATGGCTACACCTTC,CASSSRQGANYGYTF
-,TRBD1,TRBJ2-1,TRBV2,TGTGCCAGCAGCACTATACTGGACAGGGTTGCCAATGAGCAGTTCTTC,CASSTILDRVANEQFF
-,-,TRBJ2-7,TRBV27,TGTGCCAGCAGTACTATCCGTCCCACCCTGCCAGGGCGCATCCAACCCCCACCCGAGCAGTACTTC,CASSTIRPTLPGRIQPPPEQYF
-,TRBD1,TRBJ1-6,TRBV5-1,TGCGCCAGCAGCCAGGGGACAGGGGGCTCCTATAATTCACCCCTCCACTTT,CASSQGTGGSYNSPLHF
-,-,TRBJ2-2,TRBV28,TGTGCCAGCAGTTTCGGCACCGGGGAGCTGTTTTTT,CASSFGTGELFF
few,TRBD1,TRBJ1-2,TRBV6-5,TGTGCCAGCAGTCGGACAGGGGGCCAAAACTATGGCTACACCTTC,CASSRTGGQNYGYTF
-,-,TRBJ1-5,TRBV5-1,TGCGCCAGCAGCCCTACGGCCCGGGATAGCAATCAGCCCCAGCATTTT,CASSPTARDSNQPQHF
-,TRBD2,TRBJ2-1,TRBV13,TGTGCCAGCAGCTTACCTAGCGGGGGGCTCAATGAGCAGTTCTTC,CASSLPSGGLNEQFF
-,-,TRBJ1-2,TRBV7-8,TGTGCCAGCAGCTTAGGGGGAGGGCAGAGTAACTATGGCTACACCTTC,CASSLGGGQSNYGYTF
-,TRBD1,TRBJ2-7,TRBV6-2/TRBV6-3,TGTGCCAGCAGTTACTCGAGGGACAGGGGTCGTAGCGAGCAGTACTTC,CASSYSRDRGRSEQYF
-,TRBD1,TRBJ2-3,TRBV9,TGTGCCAGCAGCGTAGGAGGGACAGTTAGGACAGATACGCAGTATTTT,CASSVGGTVRTDTQYF
few,-,TRBJ2-3,TRBV5-1,TGCGCCAGCAGCAAGGACAGCGGAAGGCAAGATACGCAGTATTTT,CASSKDSGRQDTQYF
-,TRBD2,TRBJ2-7,TRBV7-2,TGTGCCAGCAGCGCCAAGCTCGGACTAGCGGGGTACGAGCAGTACTTC,CASSAKLGLAGYEQYF
-,-,TRBJ2-7,TRBV9,TGTGCCAGCAGCGTAGAAGGTAGCAGGGGCGAGCAGTACTTC,CASSVEGSRGEQYF
-,TRBD1,TRBJ2-7,TRBV2,TGTGCCAGCAGGACCCGACAGGGGAGGAACGAGCAGTACTTC,CASRTRQGRNEQYF
few,-,TRBJ1-1,TRBV3-1/TRBV3-2,TGTGCCAGCAGCCAAAGGGTCGAGGGAAGGACTGAAGCTTTCTTT,CASSQRVEGRTEAFF
-,TRBD1,TRBJ1-5,TRBV10-2,TGCGCCAGCAGAGCGACAGGGGGGGGCAATCAGCCCCAGCATTTT,CASRATGGGNQPQHF
few,TRBD1,TRBJ1-5,TRBV5-6,TGTGCCAGCAGCAAGAACCGGGACAGGGGTAGATTCAGCAATCAGCCCCAGCATTTT,CASSKNRDRGRFSNQPQHF
-,TRBD1,TRBJ2-3,TRBV27,TGTGCCAGCAGTCCTAAAATTACAGGGGGCGGCACAGATACGCAGTATTTT,CASSPKITGGGTDTQYF
-,-,TRBJ1-1,TRBV25-1,TGTGCCAGCAGTGTGATCAGCGGCTCTGAAGCTTTCTTT,CASSVISGSEAFF
once,-,TRBJ1-1,TRBV30,TGTGCCTGGTTTTCTGATAGGGGAACTGAAGCTTTCTTT,CAWFSDRGTEAFF
-,TRBD1,TRBJ1-2,TRBV27,TGTGCCAGCAGTTTAACCGGGACAGGGAATGGCTACACCTTC,CASSLTGTGNGYTF
-,TRBD1,TRBJ1-2,TRBV2,TGTGCCAGCAGCGCGATAGCCCTTCAGGGGGCCCGCTATGGCTACACCTTC,CASSAIALQGARYGYTF